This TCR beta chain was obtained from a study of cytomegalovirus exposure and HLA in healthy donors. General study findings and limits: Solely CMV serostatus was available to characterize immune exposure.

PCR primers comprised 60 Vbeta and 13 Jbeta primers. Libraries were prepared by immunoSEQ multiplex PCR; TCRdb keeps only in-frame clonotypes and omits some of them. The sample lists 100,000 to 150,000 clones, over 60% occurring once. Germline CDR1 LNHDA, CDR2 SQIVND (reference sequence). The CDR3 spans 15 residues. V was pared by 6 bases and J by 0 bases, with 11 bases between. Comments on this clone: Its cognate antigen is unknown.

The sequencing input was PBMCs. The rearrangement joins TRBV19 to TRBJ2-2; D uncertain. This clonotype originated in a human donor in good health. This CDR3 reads CASSPDKPNTGELFF. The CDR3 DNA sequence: TGTGCCAGTAGCCCTGACAAGCCGAACACCGGGGAGCTGTTTTTT.